This TCR beta chain stems from a study of cytomegalovirus exposure and HLA in healthy donors. Primers included in the PCR were 60 Vbeta and 13 Jbeta primers. TCRdb's table, derived via immunoSEQ multiplex PCR, lists solely in-frame clones and lacks some. The sample contains nearly 110,000 clones, 55% to 85% of which appear only once. The V end lost 3 bases, the J end lost 8 bases, and 14 bases lay between the germline ends. From germline, CDR1 is SGHRS and CDR2 YFSETQ. The CDR3 has 13 amino acids. The sequence came from a man younger than 40 in good health and CMV-seronegative. The specimen was PBMCs. The rearrangement uses TRBV5-1 and TRBJ1-2; possibly TRBD1 for D (6 bases). DNA of the CDR3: TGCGCCAGCAGCTCCGGGGGGCTCGGGGGCTACACCTTC. Translated, it gives CASSSGGLGGYTF.